Detailed here is one TCR beta chain. Its cognate antigen has yet to be identified. No clone much larger than this one lies a single base away; base qualities are absent. This specimen belongs to a study of chemoradiotherapy in HPV16-positive cancers (dated by TCRdb to 2021 to 2024). General notes on the study: Candidate HPV-specific T-cell clones and common TCR motifs were defined by functional T-cell assays performed on cells from a couple of HPV16-positive patients. TCR repertoires from more than 70 patients with HPV-related cancers were then used to track the candidate HPV-specific TCRs and motifs. The study set out to ask whether T-cell immunity against the HPV oncoproteins E6 and E7 changes over the course of chemoradiotherapy and whether that immunity affects survival.

Repertoires were sampled repeatedly over the course of chemoradiotherapy so that clonal expansion in the tumor microenvironment could be followed. General findings and caveats noted by the study authors: Expansion of candidate HPV-specific clones and E7-related TCR motifs was observed in the tumor microenvironment during treatment, whereas no such expansion was observed for non-HPV-specific T cells. Improved recurrence-free survival in HPV16-positive patients was associated with expansion of HPV-responsive T cells during chemoradiotherapy. The functional definition of HPV-specific T cells was derived from only a couple of HPV16-positive patients, and the survival association was reported for HPV16-positive patients.

The CDR1 and CDR2 encoded by the germline V gene (reference sequence) are SEHNR and FQNEAQ. After removal of 5 bases from V and 2 bases from J, the junction retains 8 bases not matched to a gene. Taken from cysteine to phenylalanine, the CDR3 has 15 residues. CDR3 DNA only is kept here, 45 bases in frame from base 1. Libraries were made using the immunoSEQ multiplex PCR assay. In its TCRdb copy, this immuneACCESS table keeps in-frame sequences only and misses some clones. Where compared with another copy, unresolved V genes explain less than half of these, and the others have no known cause. A total of roughly 21,000 clones appear in this sample, 87% of them only once. The ten most abundant clones make up about 2.1% of the sample.

Specimen: blood, collected from a patient who underwent chemoradiotherapy. This TCR was recovered from a human donor with HPV-associated anogenital cancer. The rearrangement combines TRBV7-9 with TRBJ1-2; the junction holds 7 bases that match TRBD1. The DNA sequence is given as TGTGCCAGCAGCAACTACGACAGGGCCAACTATGGCTACACCTTC. Its protein is CASSNYDRANYGYTF.